The 31 T cell receptor beta chains given below trace back to one sample, sequenced in a study of blood T cell repertoires in COVID-19. Sequencing was performed with immunoSEQ multiplex PCR; in TCRdb, only in-frame clones are kept and a portion is missing. The sample records around 240,000 clones, around 86% being singletons. Sequenced sample: peripheral blood. The source of these receptors is a woman under 40 who had recovered from COVID-19.

This chain connects TRBV4-1 to TRBJ1-2; 8 bases line up with TRBD1. CDR1 and CDR2 (germline): MGHRA, YSYEKL. This CDR3 has 14 amino acids. Trimming at V came to 0 bases and at J to 8 bases, leaving 5 bases not matched to a gene. The CDR3 nucleotides are TGCGCCAGCAGCCAAGATGGACAGGGATGGGGCTACACCTTC. Translation: CASSQDGQGWGYTF.

The J gene is TRBJ2-7, the V gene TRBV6-2 or TRBV6-3, with 7 bases matching TRBD1. Germline V gene lookup returns CDR1 MNHEY and CDR2 SVGEGT. V shed 5 bases and J 3 bases; nucleotides not matched to a gene: 16. CDR3 size: 17 residues. CDR3 sequence reads: CASSPGQLREGRYEQYF. The CDR3, as DNA: TGTGCCAGCAGTCCGGGACAGCTCAGAGAGGGTCGCTACGAGCAGTACTTC.

This chain uses TRBV5-1 with TRBJ2-3, with 14 bases identical to TRBD2. Germline trimming cut 4 bases from V and 4 bases from J; bases unmatched to any gene: 11. The CDR3 has 18 amino acids. The V gene's germline CDR1 is SGHRS and CDR2 YFSETQ. The CDR3 nucleotides read TGCGCCAGCAGCGGAGAGACTAGCGGGGGGGCGGAGGCAGATACGCAGTATTTT. Its translation: CASSGETSGGAEADTQYF.

This chain links TRBV6-2 or TRBV6-3 with TRBJ2-3; the match to TRBD2 covers 9 bases. CDR1 is MNHEY and CDR2 is SVGEGT in the germline V gene. The length of the CDR3 is 14 residues. V lost 2 bases, J lost 5 bases, and 2 bases stayed unmatched. The CDR3 spells CASSYRTSVDTQYF. Written as DNA, the CDR3 is TGTGCCAGCAGTTACCGGACTAGCGTAGATACGCAGTATTTT.

The chain recombines TRBV2 with TRBJ1-6, with 8 bases that match TRBD1. J lost 9 bases, V lost 5 bases, and 12 bases had no gene match. CDR1 is SNHLY and CDR2 is FYNNEI in the germline V gene. The CDR3 spans 16 residues. The CDR3 here is CASSPDRGSKFSPLHF. DNA for the CDR3: TGTGCCAGCAGTCCCGACAGGGGTTCTAAGTTTTCACCCCTCCACTTT.

Only one count was recorded for this clone. V and J are TRBV7-9 and TRBJ2-1; tentative D call: TRBD2 (5 bases). The V end lost 5 bases, the J end lost 0 bases, and 11 bases lay between the germline ends. Germline CDR1 is SEHNR and CDR2 is FQNEAQ (reference sequence). This CDR3 is 15 amino acids long. This chain's CDR3 is CASSPSGSSYNEQFF. CDR3 coding DNA: TGTGCCAGCAGCCCCTCTGGGAGCTCCTACAATGAGCAGTTCTTC.

The genes are TRBV11-2 and TRBJ2-2; 7 bases are shared with TRBD1. CDR1 is SGHAT, CDR2 FQNNGV, per germline. This CDR3 has 14 residues. V gave up 5 bases and J gave up 2 bases; unmatched junction bases: 2. The CDR3 DNA sequence: TGTGCCAGCAGCGGGACAGCTAACACCGGGGAGCTGTTTTTT. Residues: CASSGTANTGELFF.

The chain recombines TRBV11-2 with TRBJ2-2, with D maybe TRBD2 (7 bases). The germline CDR1 and CDR2 sequences are SGHAT and FQNNGV. Trimming shortened V by 5 bases and J by 1 base, and 17 bases separated the two germline ends. This CDR3 region has 17 residues. The DNA of the CDR3 is TGTGCCAGCAGCCACTTTCGGGGGGCGGGGAACACCGGGGAGCTGTTTTTT. Translated: CASSHFRGAGNTGELFF.

This chain links TRBV27 with TRBJ2-7, with D perhaps TRBD1 (5 bases). Trimming stripped 5 bases from V and 3 bases from J, with 11 bases between. The CDR3 runs to 13 residues. Germline CDR1 reads MNHEY; CDR2 reads SMNVEV (reference sequence). CDR3 in amino acids: CASSTTGFYEQYF. The CDR3 DNA reads TGTGCCAGCAGTACAACAGGTTTCTACGAGCAGTACTTC.

This rearrangement joins TRBV18 to TRBJ2-7; D unresolved. The CDR3 contains 12 residues. Trimming took 6 bases from V and 2 from J, leaving 8 bases between them. Germline V gene sequence: CDR1 KGHSH, CDR2 LQKENI. CDR3 sequence: CASSISPYEQYF. CDR3 in DNA: TGTGCCAGCTCTATCTCCCCCTACGAGCAGTACTTC.

This clone occurred a few times. This chain joins TRBV7-2 and TRBJ2-7; tentative D call: TRBD1 (5 bases). The CDR3 runs 12 residues. Germline loops: CDR1 SGHTA, CDR2 FQGNSA. V gave up 5 bases and J gave up 7 bases, with 12 bases separating them. CDR3 nucleotides: TGTGCCAGCAGCCGAGACAGATCAGAGCAGTACTTC. It translates to CASSRDRSEQYF.

This sequence joins TRBV5-5 and TRBJ1-4; the D gene is possibly TRBD1 (5 bases). V was shortened by 4 bases and J by 3 bases, with 13 bases between the two germline ends. CDR1 and CDR2 (germline): SGHKS, YYEKEE (reference sequence). The CDR3 is 15 residues long. DNA for the CDR3: TGTGCCAGCAGCGTAGGGACTGTAGCTAATGAAAAACTGTTTTTT. Translating it yields CASSVGTVANEKLFF.

This chain uses TRBV9 with TRBJ2-1; TRBD2 matches at 7 bases. Germline CDR1 and CDR2: SGDLS and YYNGEE. V was pared by 4 bases and J by 0 bases, with 4 bases of the junction left unmatched. This CDR3 has 15 residues. In DNA form, the CDR3 reads TGTGCCAGCAGCCAGGGAGGGAGCTCCTACAATGAGCAGTTCTTC. Amino acids: CASSQGGSSYNEQFF.

CDR3 region: CASSFSRQSGELFF. DNA for the CDR3: TGTGCCAGCAGTTTTAGTCGACAGTCCGGGGAGCTGTTTTTT. The V call is TRBV27, the J call TRBJ2-2, with D maybe TRBD1 (5 bases). The V and J ends lost 3 bases and 6 bases respectively, with 11 bases between them. This CDR3 region has 14 residues. Germline V lookup: CDR1 MNHEY, CDR2 SMNVEV (reference sequence).

The J gene is TRBJ2-5, the V gene TRBV7-6; maybe TRBD1 (6 bases). CDR1 and CDR2 (germline): SGHVS, FNYEAQ. Deletions cut 6 bases from V and 5 bases from J, with 13 bases between. The CDR3 contains 13 residues. The DNA for the CDR3 is TGTGCCAGCAGGCTAACAGGGATCGAGACCCAGTACTTC. Protein product: CASRLTGIETQYF.

CDR3 sequence: CASSLNRVHEQYF. The CDR3 region has the DNA TGTGCCAGCAGTCTGAACAGGGTCCACGAGCAGTACTTC. J is TRBJ2-7 and V is TRBV12-3 or TRBV12-4; D possibly corresponds to TRBD1 (6 bases). The CDR3 contains 13 residues. The V end was cut by 5 bases, the J end by 5 bases, with 13 bases between.

The rearrangement joins TRBV5-1 to TRBJ2-7; 11 bases are shared with TRBD1. The germline gives CDR1 SGHRS, CDR2 YFSETQ. The J segment lost 5 bases and the V segment lost 4 bases, leaving 8 bases of the junction unmatched. CDR3 size: 15 residues. CDR3 nucleotide sequence: TGCGCCAGCAGCCCCCGGGGGACAGGGGGAAACGAGCAGTACTTC. Its translation is CASSPRGTGGNEQYF.

The chain is built from TRBV2 and TRBJ2-1, with D perhaps TRBD2 (6 bases). Germline V gene sequence: CDR1 SNHLY, CDR2 FYNNEI. With 7 bases removed from V and 2 bases from J, the gap between germline ends came to 15 bases. CDR3 length: 15 amino acids. CDR3 nucleotide sequence: TGTGCCAGCACCTTGACTAGTCCTACCTACAATGAGCAGTTCTTC. The encoded protein is CASTLTSPTYNEQFF.

This clone was recorded at least ten times. The rearrangement links TRBV7-3 to TRBJ2-2, with TRBD1 matching over 10 bases. V shed 5 bases and J 6 bases; nucleotides not matched to a gene: 6. This CDR3 is built from 15 residues. Germline CDR1 SGHTA, CDR2 FQGTGA. CDR3 bases: TGTGCCAGCAGCCGCTCCGGGACAGGGGCCGGGGAGCTGTTTTTT. Amino acid sequence: CASSRSGTGAGELFF.

The chain recombines TRBV6-5 with TRBJ1-5; 8 nucleotides match TRBD1. The V segment lost 4 bases and the J segment 6 bases; nucleotides outside the gene matches: 5. Germline V gene sequence: CDR1 MNHEY, CDR2 SVGAGI. This CDR3 is 14 amino acids long. For the CDR3, the DNA is TGTGCCAGCAGTTTAGGACAGGGAAGTCAGCCCCAGCATTTT. Protein sequence: CASSLGQGSQPQHF.

This chain uses TRBV6-2 or TRBV6-3 with TRBJ2-1, with D perhaps TRBD2 (6 bases). There are 16 residues in the CDR3. V lost 6 bases, J lost 3 bases, and 18 bases lay in between. Germline lookup yields CDR1 MNHEY and CDR2 SVGEGT. The CDR3 spells CASSTARGKDYNEQFF. Written as DNA, the CDR3 is TGTGCCAGCAGCACAGCTCGCGGGAAAGACTACAATGAGCAGTTCTTC.

Only one count was recorded for this clone. The chain employs TRBV19 and TRBJ2-1; D is undetermined. V gave up 3 bases and J gave up 0 bases, with 9 bases separating them. The CDR3 contains 15 residues. Germline CDR1 and CDR2: LNHDA and SQIVND (reference sequence). The CDR3 protein is CASSMSTTSYNEQFF. The CDR3 DNA is TGTGCCAGTAGTATGAGCACCACCTCCTACAATGAGCAGTTCTTC.

The gene calls are TRBV27 and TRBJ2-1; D may be TRBD2 (5 bases). Per germline, CDR1 MNHEY and CDR2 SMNVEV (reference sequence). This CDR3 is 12 amino acids long. V lost 8 bases and J 3 bases, leaving 8 bases between the germline ends. CDR3 coding DNA: TGTGCCAGCCACACTAGCTACAATGAGCAGTTCTTC. It yields the protein CASHTSYNEQFF.

This clone was counted a single time. J is TRBJ2-3 and V is TRBV5-1; TRBD2 agrees at 7 bases. Germline CDR1 reads SGHRS; CDR2 reads YFSETQ. With V trimmed by 3 bases and J by 2 bases, 6 bases remained unmatched. CDR3 size: 15 residues. CDR3 coding DNA: TGCGCCAGCAGCTCAGGACTAGAGTACACAGATACGCAGTATTTT. Amino acids: CASSSGLEYTDTQYF.

This rearrangement joins TRBV29-1 to TRBJ2-1, with 9 positions matching TRBD2. Trimming cost V 0 bases and J 8 bases; bases outside gene matches: 5. The CDR3 has 14 residues. Germline assignment: CDR1 SQVTM and CDR2 ANQGSEA. The CDR3 sequence is CSVEEGRGGDEQFF. CDR3 DNA sequence: TGCAGCGTTGAAGAAGGGCGGGGGGGCGATGAGCAGTTCTTC.

For the CDR3, the DNA is TGCGCCAGCAGCTTGGACTCAGGGATGAACACTGAAGCTTTCTTT. It specifies CASSLDSGMNTEAFF. J is TRBJ1-1 and V is TRBV5-1; D may be TRBD1 (5 bases). Trimming cost V 0 bases and J 0 bases, with 9 bases left between them. Germline V gives CDR1 SGHRS, CDR2 YFSETQ. The CDR3 length is 15 residues. The entire variable domain, with the rest obtained from reference TRBV5-1 and TRBJ1-1, is as follows: KAGVTQTPRYLIKTRGQQVTLSCSPISGHRSVSWYQQTPGQGLQFLFEYFSETQRNKGNFPGRFSGRQFSNSRSEMNVSTLELGDSALYLCASSLDSGMNTEAFFGQGTRLTVV.

The V and J genes are TRBV7-7 and TRBJ2-7, with a weak D call TRBD1 (6 bases). The CDR3 runs 15 residues. V was cut by 1 base and J by 2 bases, with 12 bases left in between. From germline, CDR1 is SSHAT and CDR2 FNYEAQ (reference sequence). The CDR3 region is CASSLEPGAPYEQYF. For the CDR3, the DNA is TGTGCCAGCAGCTTAGAGCCAGGGGCCCCCTACGAGCAGTACTTC.

In DNA form, the CDR3 reads TGTGCCAGCAGCAAAGGAATTCACAGGGCGCGTGATAATAATTCACCCCTCCACTTT. It is translated as CASSKGIHRARDNNSPLHF. The chain couples TRBV21-1 to TRBJ1-6; the table gives TRBD1 as D, unverified against the DNA. TRBV21-1 is a pseudogene segment. The CDR3 length is 19 residues.

The V call is TRBV6-4, the J call TRBJ2-3, with a possible D match to TRBD2 (7 bases). Trimming took 0 bases from V and 5 from J, leaving 12 bases between them. The germline gives CDR1 MRHNA, CDR2 SNTAGT. The CDR3 spans 15 residues. For the CDR3, the DNA is TGTGCCAGCAGTGACTCGGGGGGGGCCGGAGATACGCAGTATTTT. It translates to CASSDSGGAGDTQYF.

As concerns this clone: A read error may be the cause here, since a much bigger clone is one base away. At the DNA level, this CDR3 is encoded by other sequences in the same sample as well. The V and J genes are TRBV5-1 and TRBJ2-2; 8 bases are shared with TRBD1. The CDR3 has 15 amino acids. Germline V gives CDR1 SGHRS, CDR2 YFSETQ. The V and J ends lost 7 bases and 5 bases, in that order; junction bases with no gene match: 10. The CDR3 DNA follows: TGCGCCAGCTTCGAGGACAGGGCAAGGACCGGGGAGCTGTTTTTT. Its translation is CASFEDRARTGELFF.

The rearrangement links TRBV5-4 to TRBJ1-6, with a weak D call TRBD1 (6 bases). CDR1 is SGHNT, CDR2 YYREEE, per germline (reference sequence). The CDR3 covers 17 residues. V lost 4 bases, J lost 6 bases, and 20 bases lay in between. CDR3 in amino acids: CASSRTPRQEINSPLHF. The CDR3 coding sequence is TGTGCCAGCAGCCGTACTCCTAGACAGGAGATTAATTCACCCCTCCACTTT.